Listed below are T cell receptor beta chains from one sample, sequenced in a study of vaccination effects on CD4 cells after COVID-19. No antigens are known for them. Sequencing was performed with immunoSEQ multiplex PCR; in TCRdb, only in-frame clones are kept and a portion is missing. The repertoire holds tens of thousands of clones, with 74% as singletons. The sequenced sample was CD4+ T cells from PBMCs cultured without peptide, obtained after COVID-19 vaccination. These receptors were obtained from a human donor who received a COVID-19 vaccine. Both conserved end residues are part of each CDR3. The order of the fields is CDR3 length, D gene, clone size, V gene, J gene, CDR3 DNA, CDR3 protein. The D gene is left open where the match is weak. A row's size may be missing; if present it is once, few, many or a size class.

15	NA	NA	TRBV20-1	TRBJ2-3	TGCAGTGCTAGTGGGTCCCCAACGGGGCCAGATACGCAGTATTTT	CSASGSPTGPDTQYF
12	NA	NA	TRBV6-2/TRBV6-3	TRBJ1-5	TGTGCCAGCAGTTACAGGCTTCAGCCCCAGCATTTT	CASSYRLQPQHF
14	NA	NA	TRBV15	TRBJ1-2	TGTGCCACCAGCAGAGACGCGCTGGGGGATGGCTACACCTTC	CATSRDALGDGYTF
11	NA	NA	TRBV10-3	TRBJ2-7	TGTGCCATCAGTGAGGGATACGAGCAGTACTTC	CAISEGYEQYF
13	NA	once	TRBV5-1	TRBJ2-5	TGCGCCAGCAGTTCCGGACACGGCGAGACCCAGTACTTC	CASSSGHGETQYF
16	TRBD2	once	TRBV2	TRBJ2-3	TGTGCCAGCAGTGGGACTAGCGGGAGAAGGACAGATACGCAGTATTTT	CASSGTSGRRTDTQYF
14	NA	NA	TRBV27	TRBJ2-4	TGTGCCAGCAGTTTAAGGGGTGCCAAAAACATTCAGTACTTC	CASSLRGAKNIQYF
13	TRBD1	NA	TRBV6-5	TRBJ1-1	TGTGCCAGCAGTTACGGGACAGGCACTGAAGCTTTCTTT	CASSYGTGTEAFF
14	NA	NA	TRBV2	TRBJ1-2	TGTGCCAGCAGCCTATACAGGGTGAACTATGGCTACACCTTC	CASSLYRVNYGYTF
15	TRBD1	NA	TRBV18	TRBJ1-1	TGTGCCAGCTCACCATCGACAGGGTCGGACACTGAAGCTTTCTTT	CASSPSTGSDTEAFF
15	NA	NA	TRBV6-1	TRBJ1-5	TGTGCCAGCAGTGAAAGTCAGGGGTGGAATCAGCCCCAGCATTTT	CASSESQGWNQPQHF
13	NA	NA	TRBV5-4	TRBJ2-3	TGTGCCAGCAGCTTGGAGGGCACAGATACGCAGTATTTT	CASSLEGTDTQYF
13	NA	NA	TRBV3-1/TRBV3-2	TRBJ1-3	TGTGCCAGCAGCCAGGGGCTAGGAAACACCATATATTTT	CASSQGLGNTIYF
13	NA	NA	TRBV11-2	TRBJ2-6	TGTGCCAGCAGCTTATCTGGGGCCAACGTCCTGACTTTC	CASSLSGANVLTF
16	TRBD1	NA	TRBV7-3	TRBJ2-2	TGTGCCAGCAGCCCGGGGTCAGGGGGCGGGACCGGGGAGCTGTTTTTT	CASSPGSGGGTGELFF